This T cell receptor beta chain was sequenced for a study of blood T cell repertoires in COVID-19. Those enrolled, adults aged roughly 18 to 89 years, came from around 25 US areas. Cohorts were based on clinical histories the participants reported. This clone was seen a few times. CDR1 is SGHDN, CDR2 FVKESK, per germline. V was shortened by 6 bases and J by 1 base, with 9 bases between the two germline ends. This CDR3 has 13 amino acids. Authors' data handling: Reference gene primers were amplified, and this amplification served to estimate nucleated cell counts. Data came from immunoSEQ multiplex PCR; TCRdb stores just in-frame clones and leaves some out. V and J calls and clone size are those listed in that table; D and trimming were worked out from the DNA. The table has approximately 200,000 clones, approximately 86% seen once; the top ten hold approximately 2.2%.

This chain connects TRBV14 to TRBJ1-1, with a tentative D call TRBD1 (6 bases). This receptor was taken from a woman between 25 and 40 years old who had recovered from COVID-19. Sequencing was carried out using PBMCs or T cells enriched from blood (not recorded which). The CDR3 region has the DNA TGTGCCAGCAGAAAACAGGGGAACACTGAAGCTTTCTTT. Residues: CASRKQGNTEAFF.